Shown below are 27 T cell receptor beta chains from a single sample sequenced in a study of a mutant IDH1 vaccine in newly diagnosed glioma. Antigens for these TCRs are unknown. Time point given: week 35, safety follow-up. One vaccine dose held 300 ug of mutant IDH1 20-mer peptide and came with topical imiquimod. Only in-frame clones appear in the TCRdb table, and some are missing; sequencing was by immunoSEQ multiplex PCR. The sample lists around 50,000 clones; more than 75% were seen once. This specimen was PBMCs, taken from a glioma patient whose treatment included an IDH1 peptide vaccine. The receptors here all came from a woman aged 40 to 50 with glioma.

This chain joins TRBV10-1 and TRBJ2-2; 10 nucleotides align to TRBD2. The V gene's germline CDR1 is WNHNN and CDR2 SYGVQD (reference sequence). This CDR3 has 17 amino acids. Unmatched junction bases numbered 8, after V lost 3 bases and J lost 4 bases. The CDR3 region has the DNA TGCGCCAGCAGTGACCCAGCGGGAGGGCCGGGCACCGGGGAGCTGTTTTTT. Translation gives CASSDPAGGPGTGELFF.

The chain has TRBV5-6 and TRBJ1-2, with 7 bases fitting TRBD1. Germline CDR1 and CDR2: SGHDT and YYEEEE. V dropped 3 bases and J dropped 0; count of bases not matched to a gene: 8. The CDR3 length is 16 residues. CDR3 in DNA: TGTGCCAGCAGCTCCAAGGGGGACAGACCTAACTATGGCTACACCTTC. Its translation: CASSSKGDRPNYGYTF.

CDR3 in DNA: TGTGCCAGTAGTACGGGACCAGGGAGCCAGCCCCAGCATTTT. Translating gives CASSTGPGSQPQHF. The chain employs TRBV19 and TRBJ1-5; TRBD1 might be the D (5 bases). Germline-derived CDR1 and CDR2 are LNHDA and SQIVND (reference sequence). The CDR3 contains 14 residues. With 4 bases removed from V and 7 bases from J, the gap between germline ends came to 14 bases.

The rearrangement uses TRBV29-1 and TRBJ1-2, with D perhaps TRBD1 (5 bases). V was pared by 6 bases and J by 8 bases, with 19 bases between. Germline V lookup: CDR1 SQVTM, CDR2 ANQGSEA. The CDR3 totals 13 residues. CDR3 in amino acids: CSVTPLFRDGYTF. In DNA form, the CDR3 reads TGCAGCGTCACGCCCCTGTTTAGGGACGGCTACACCTTC.

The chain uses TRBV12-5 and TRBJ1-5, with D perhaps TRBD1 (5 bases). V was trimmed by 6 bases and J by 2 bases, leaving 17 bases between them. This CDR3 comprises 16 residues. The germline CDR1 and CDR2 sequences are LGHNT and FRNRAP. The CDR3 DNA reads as TGTGCTAGTGGGTCCCCGGGACCGTCTGGCAATCAGCCCCAGCATTTT. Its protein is CASGSPGPSGNQPQHF.

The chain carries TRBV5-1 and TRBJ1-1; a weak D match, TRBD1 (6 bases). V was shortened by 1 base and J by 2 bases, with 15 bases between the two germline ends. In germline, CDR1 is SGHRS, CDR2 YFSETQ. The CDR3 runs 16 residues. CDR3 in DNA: TGCGCCAGCAGCTTGAACGATGGGGGGGCAAACACTGAAGCTTTCTTT. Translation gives CASSLNDGGANTEAFF.

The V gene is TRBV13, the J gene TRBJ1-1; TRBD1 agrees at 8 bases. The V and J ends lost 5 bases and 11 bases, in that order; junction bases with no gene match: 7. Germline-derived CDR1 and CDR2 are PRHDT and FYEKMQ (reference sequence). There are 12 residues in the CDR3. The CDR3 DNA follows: TGTGCCAGCAGCGTCCTGACAGGGGAGGCTTTCTTT. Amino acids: CASSVLTGEAFF.

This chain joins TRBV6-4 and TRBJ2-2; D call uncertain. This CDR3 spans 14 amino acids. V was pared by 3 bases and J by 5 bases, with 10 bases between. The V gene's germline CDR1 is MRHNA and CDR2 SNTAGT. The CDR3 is CASSETLGTGELFF. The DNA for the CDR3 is TGTGCCAGCAGTGAAACGCTGGGGACCGGGGAGCTGTTTTTT.

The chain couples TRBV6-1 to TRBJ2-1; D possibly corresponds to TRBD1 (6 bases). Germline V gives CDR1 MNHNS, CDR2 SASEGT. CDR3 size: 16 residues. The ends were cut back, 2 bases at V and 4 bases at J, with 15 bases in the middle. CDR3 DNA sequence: TGTGCCAGCAGTGAATTCTACAGGGACGCTTACAATGAGCAGTTCTTC. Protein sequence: CASSEFYRDAYNEQFF.

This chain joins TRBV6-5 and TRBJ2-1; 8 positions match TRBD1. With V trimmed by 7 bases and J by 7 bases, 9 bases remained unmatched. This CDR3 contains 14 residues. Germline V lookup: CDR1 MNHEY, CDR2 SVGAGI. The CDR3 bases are TGTGCCAGCAACCCGACAGGGGCTACGAATGAGCAGTTCTTC. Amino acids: CASNPTGATNEQFF.

CDR3 bases: TGTGCCAGCAGTCCGGGGGACCCTAGCTACAATGAGCAGTTCTTC. Protein: CASSPGDPSYNEQFF. J is TRBJ2-1 and V is TRBV2, with D perhaps TRBD2 (6 bases). The CDR3 loop spans 15 amino acids. Germline CDR1 and CDR2: SNHLY and FYNNEI. Trimming took off 5 bases at V and 3 bases at J, with 14 bases between the two ends.

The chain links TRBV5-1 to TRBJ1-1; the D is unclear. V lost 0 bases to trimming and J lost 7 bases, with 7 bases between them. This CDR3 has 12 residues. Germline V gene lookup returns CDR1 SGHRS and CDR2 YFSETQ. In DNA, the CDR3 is TGCGCCAGCAGCTTGGACGGCCTTGAAGCTTTCTTT. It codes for CASSLDGLEAFF.

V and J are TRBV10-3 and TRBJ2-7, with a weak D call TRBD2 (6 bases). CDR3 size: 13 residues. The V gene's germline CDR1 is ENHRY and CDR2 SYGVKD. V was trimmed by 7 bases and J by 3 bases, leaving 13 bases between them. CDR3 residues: CAITWDGSYEQYF. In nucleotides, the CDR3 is TGTGCCATCACCTGGGACGGGAGCTACGAGCAGTACTTC.

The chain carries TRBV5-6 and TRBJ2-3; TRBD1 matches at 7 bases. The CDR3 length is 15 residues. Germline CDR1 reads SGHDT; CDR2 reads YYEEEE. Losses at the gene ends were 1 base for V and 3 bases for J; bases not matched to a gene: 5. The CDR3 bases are TGTGCCAGCAGCTTGTTTGTCAGGGGGACAGATACGCAGTATTTT. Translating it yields CASSLFVRGTDTQYF.

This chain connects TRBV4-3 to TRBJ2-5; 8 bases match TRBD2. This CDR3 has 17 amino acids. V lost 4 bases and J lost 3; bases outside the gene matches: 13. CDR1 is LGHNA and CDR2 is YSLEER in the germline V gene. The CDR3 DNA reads TGCGCCAGCAGCCGCGAAGGCAGGAGCGGGGGCAAAGAGACCCAGTACTTC. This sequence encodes CASSREGRSGGKETQYF.

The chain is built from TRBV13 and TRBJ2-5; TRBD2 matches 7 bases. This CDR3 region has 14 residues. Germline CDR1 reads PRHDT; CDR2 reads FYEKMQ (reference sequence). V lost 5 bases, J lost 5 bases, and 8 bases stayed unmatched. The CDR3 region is CASSPWAGVETQYF. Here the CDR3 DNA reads TGTGCCAGCAGCCCGTGGGCGGGGGTGGAGACCCAGTACTTC.

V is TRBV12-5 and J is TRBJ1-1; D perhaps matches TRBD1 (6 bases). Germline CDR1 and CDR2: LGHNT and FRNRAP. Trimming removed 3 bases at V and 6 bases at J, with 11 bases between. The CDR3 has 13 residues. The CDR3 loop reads CASGLWGASEAFF. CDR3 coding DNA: TGTGCTAGTGGTTTATGGGGGGCTTCTGAAGCTTTCTTT. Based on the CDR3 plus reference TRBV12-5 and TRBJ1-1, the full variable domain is DARVTQTPRHKVTEMGQEVTMRCQPILGHNTVFWYRQTMMQGLELLAYFRNRAPLDDSGMPKDRFSAEMPDATLATLKIQPSEPRDSAVYFCASGLWGASEAFFGQGTRLTVV.

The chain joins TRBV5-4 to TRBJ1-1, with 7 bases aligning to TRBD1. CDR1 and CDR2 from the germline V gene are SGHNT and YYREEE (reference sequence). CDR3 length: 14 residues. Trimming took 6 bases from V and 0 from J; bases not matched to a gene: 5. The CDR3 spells CASTPGQLNTEAFF. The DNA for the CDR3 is TGTGCCAGCACTCCGGGACAGCTGAACACTGAAGCTTTCTTT.

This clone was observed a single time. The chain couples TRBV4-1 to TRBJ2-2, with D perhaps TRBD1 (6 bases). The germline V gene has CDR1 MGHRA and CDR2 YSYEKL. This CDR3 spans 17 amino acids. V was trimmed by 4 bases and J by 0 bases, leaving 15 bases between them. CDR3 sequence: CASSPLPPGANTGELFF. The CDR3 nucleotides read TGCGCCAGCAGCCCCTTGCCCCCAGGGGCGAACACCGGGGAGCTGTTTTTT.

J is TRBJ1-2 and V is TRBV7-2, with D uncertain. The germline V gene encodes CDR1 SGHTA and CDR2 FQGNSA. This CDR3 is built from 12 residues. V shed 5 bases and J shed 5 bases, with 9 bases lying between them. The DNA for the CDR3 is TGTGCCAGCAGCGTCGGGCTGTATGGCTACACCTTC. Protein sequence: CASSVGLYGYTF.

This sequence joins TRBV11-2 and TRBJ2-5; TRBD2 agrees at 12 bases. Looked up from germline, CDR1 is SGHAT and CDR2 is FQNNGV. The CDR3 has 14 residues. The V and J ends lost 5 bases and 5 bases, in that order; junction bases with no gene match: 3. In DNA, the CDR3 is TGTGCCAGCAGCCCAGGGACTAGCGGGGAGACCCAGTACTTC. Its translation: CASSPGTSGETQYF.

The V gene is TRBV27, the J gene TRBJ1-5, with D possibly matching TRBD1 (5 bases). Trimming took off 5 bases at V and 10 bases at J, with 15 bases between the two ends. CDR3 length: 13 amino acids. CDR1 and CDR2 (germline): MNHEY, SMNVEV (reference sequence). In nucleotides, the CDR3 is TGTGCCAGCAGTCCGGGACCTTTTAGCCCCCAGCATTTT. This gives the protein CASSPGPFSPQHF.

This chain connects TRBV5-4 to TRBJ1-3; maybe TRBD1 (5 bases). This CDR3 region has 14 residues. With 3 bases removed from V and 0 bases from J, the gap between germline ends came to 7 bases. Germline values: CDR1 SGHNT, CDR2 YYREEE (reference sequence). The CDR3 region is CASSSQGSGNTIYF. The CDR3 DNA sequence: TGTGCCAGCAGCTCGCAGGGCTCTGGAAACACCATATATTTT.

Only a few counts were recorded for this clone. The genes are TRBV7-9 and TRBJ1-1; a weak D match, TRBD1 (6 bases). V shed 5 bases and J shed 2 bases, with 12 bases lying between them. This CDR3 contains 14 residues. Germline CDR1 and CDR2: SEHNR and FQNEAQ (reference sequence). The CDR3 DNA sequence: TGTGCCAGCAGCGTTACGGACAGCAACACTGAAGCTTTCTTT. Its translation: CASSVTDSNTEAFF.

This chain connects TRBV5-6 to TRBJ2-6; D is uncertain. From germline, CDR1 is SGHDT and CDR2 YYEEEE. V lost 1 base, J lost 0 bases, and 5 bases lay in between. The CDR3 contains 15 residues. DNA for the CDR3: TGTGCCAGCAGCTTGTACTTCTCTGGGGCCAACGTCCTGACTTTC. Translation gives CASSLYFSGANVLTF.

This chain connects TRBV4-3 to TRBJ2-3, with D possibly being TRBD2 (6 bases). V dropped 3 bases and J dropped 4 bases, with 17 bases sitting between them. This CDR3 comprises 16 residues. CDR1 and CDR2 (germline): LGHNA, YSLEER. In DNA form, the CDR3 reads TGCGCCAGCAGCCACTATTTTACTAGCTCCCCAGATACGCAGTATTTT. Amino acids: CASSHYFTSSPDTQYF.

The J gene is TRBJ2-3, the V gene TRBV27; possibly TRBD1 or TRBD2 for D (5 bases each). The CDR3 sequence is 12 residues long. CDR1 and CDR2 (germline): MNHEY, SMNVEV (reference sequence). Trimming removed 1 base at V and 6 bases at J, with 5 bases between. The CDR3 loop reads CASSLWGDTQYF. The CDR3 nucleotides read TGTGCCAGCAGTTTATGGGGGGATACGCAGTATTTT.